The 25 T cell receptor beta chains presented below share a single source sample, sequenced in a study of CD8+CD57+ T cells in acquired aplastic anemia. Patients picked for sequencing had shown CD8+CD57+ cell expansion detected by flow cytometry. Both TCR beta VDJ combination and CDR3 sequence profiling were carried out. Genomic DNA was the template for this profiling. Using its own MiXCR run on the reads, TCRdb lists one record per CDR3 protein. The sample includes approximately 190,000 distinct CDR3 sequences, approximately 50% of them seen just once. The sequenced sample was sorted CD4+, CD8+, or CD8+CD57+ T cells (not recorded which) from PBMCs. The source of these receptors is a human donor with aplastic anemia.

This clonotype was counted ten times or more. The chain couples TRBV7-3 to TRBJ2-1, with D possibly matching TRBD2 (7 bases). This CDR3 region has 15 residues. V was pared by 3 bases and J by 9 bases, with 18 bases between. Germline V CDR1 and CDR2: SGHTA, FQGTGA. The CDR3: CASSFWDERGGEQFF. The CDR3, as DNA: TGTGCCAGCAGCTTTTGGGACGAAAGGGGGGGTGAGCAGTTCTTC.

This clonotype was counted many times. This chain connects TRBV6-5 to TRBJ2-7; 11 positions agree with TRBD1. Germline CDR1 is MNHEY and CDR2 is SVGAGI. The junction had 1 base not matched to a gene; V was cut back by 0 bases and J by 9 bases. There are 13 residues in the CDR3. CDR3 residues: CASSYSGTGGQYF. CDR3 DNA: TGTGCCAGCAGTTACTCTGGGACAGGGGGGCAGTACTTC.

This clonotype was seen ten or more times. The V and J genes are TRBV2 and TRBJ1-3, with D unresolved. The CDR3 length is 14 residues. Germline V lookup: CDR1 SNHLY, CDR2 FYNNEI. Trimming left V 4 bases short and J 0 bases short, with 7 bases between. The CDR3 bases are TGTGCCAGCAGTGCAGTCCTCTCTGGAAACACCATATATTTT. This gives the protein CASSAVLSGNTIYF.

The chain has TRBV5-1 and TRBJ1-4; no clear D. Germline CDR1 and CDR2: SGHRS and YFSETQ. This CDR3 has 15 amino acids. V lost 0 bases to trimming and J lost 8 bases, with 14 bases between them. CDR3 sequence (DNA): TGCGCCAGCAGCTTGGGGGCGAGTCTAGGGGAAAAACTGTTTTTT. Translated: CASSLGASLGEKLFF.

The chain employs TRBV5-1 and TRBJ2-2; D possibly corresponds to TRBD2 (6 bases). Germline V gene data show CDR1 as SGHRS and CDR2 as YFSETQ. The CDR3 is made up of 12 amino acids. V was cut by 3 bases and J by 7 bases, with 7 bases left in between. CDR3 DNA: TGCGCCAGCAGCTACGGGGGCGGGGAGCTGTTTTTT. The encoded protein is CASSYGGGELFF.

Comments on this clonotype: A read error is possible here, since a much larger clone lies one base away. The rearrangement links TRBV7-3 to TRBJ1-2; the D is unclear. The CDR3 contains 14 residues. V was pared by 3 bases and J by 3 bases, with 11 bases between. Germline lookup yields CDR1 SGHTA and CDR2 FQGTGA. CDR3 amino acids: CASSLQARDYGYTF. CDR3 nucleotide sequence: TGTGCCAGCAGCTTGCAGGCGCGAGACTATGGCTACACCTTC.

The table lists this clonotype with many counts. J is TRBJ2-7 and V is TRBV25-1; 7 positions agree with TRBD1. Germline trimming cut 1 base from V and 2 bases from J; bases unmatched to any gene: 2. Germline values: CDR1 MGHDK, CDR2 SYGVNS. There are 14 residues in the CDR3. As DNA, the CDR3 is TGTGCCAGCAGTGAATCTGGGACAGCCTACGAGCAGTACTTC. The encoded protein is CASSESGTAYEQYF.

V gene TRBV15 combines with J gene TRBJ2-1; D not certain. This CDR3 comprises 16 residues. Between the trimmed V and J ends, which lost 1 base and 7 bases, there was a span of 17 bases. The germline gives CDR1 LNHNV, CDR2 YYDKDF (reference sequence). CDR3 coding DNA: TGTGCCACCAGCAGAGGCAGACACGCTCTACAGAATGAGCAGTTCTTC. Protein: CATSRGRHALQNEQFF.

The chain uses TRBV29-1 and TRBJ1-1; 9 bases are shared with TRBD1. The CDR3 contains 12 residues. CDR1 and CDR2 (germline): SQVTM, ANQGSEA. V lost 3 bases and J lost 6; bases outside the gene matches: 2. The CDR3 bases are TGCAGCGTTGAGAGACAGGGGGCTGAAGCTTTCTTT. Its translation is CSVERQGAEAFF.

V is TRBV7-3 and J is TRBJ1-1; D is perhaps TRBD1 (6 bases). With 1 base removed from V and 4 bases from J, the gap between germline ends came to 13 bases. This CDR3 spans 15 amino acids. The V gene's germline CDR1 is SGHTA and CDR2 FQGTGA. Here the CDR3 DNA reads TGTGCCAGCAGCTTAATTCCGGGGGCGAGCACTGAAGCTTTCTTT. It translates to CASSLIPGASTEAFF.

This clonotype was detected a few times. The V gene is TRBV4-2, the J gene TRBJ2-7; 7 bases are a match to TRBD2. Germline assignment: CDR1 LGHNA and CDR2 YNFKEQ. This CDR3 region has 16 residues. Trimming took 0 bases from V and 4 from J; bases not matched to a gene: 9. The DNA for the CDR3 is TGTGCCAGCAGCCAAGAAGTGGGAAGCGGGGCTTACGAGCAGTACTTC. Residues: CASSQEVGSGAYEQYF.

This clonotype was picked up many times. The junction shows a germline mismatch at one end, possibly a read error. The chain uses TRBV10-2 and TRBJ2-2; the match to TRBD2 covers 8 bases. Germline CDR1 and CDR2: WSHSY and SAAADI. CDR3 length: 15 residues. CDR3: CASRGLVLNSGELFF. In DNA form, the CDR3 reads TGCGCCAGCAGGGGACTAGTTCTCAACAGCGGGGAGCTGTTTTTT.

The V and J genes are TRBV7-9 and TRBJ1-1; D gene unclear. Germline V lookup: CDR1 SEHNR, CDR2 FQNEAQ (reference sequence). The CDR3 is made up of 12 amino acids. Trimming removed 4 bases at V and 8 bases at J, with 11 bases between. DNA for the CDR3: TGTGCCAGCAGCTCTGGAAGTGAGGAAGCTTTCTTT. Its protein is CASSSGSEEAFF.

The sample holds many counts of this clonotype. This chain uses TRBV5-4 with TRBJ2-2; 14 nucleotides agree with TRBD2. CDR3 length: 16 amino acids. Trimming at V came to 2 bases and at J to 6 bases, leaving 3 bases not matched to a gene. The germline gives CDR1 SGHNT, CDR2 YYREEE (reference sequence). The CDR3 is CASSFGLAGGAGELFF. The DNA for the CDR3 is TGTGCCAGCAGCTTCGGACTAGCGGGAGGCGCCGGGGAGCTGTTTTTT. The variable domain in full, with the rest retrieved from reference TRBV5-4 and TRBJ2-2, is ETGVTQSPTHLIKTRGQQVTLRCSSQSGHNTVSWYQQALGQGPQFIFQYYREEENGRGNFPPRFSGLQFPNYSSELNVNALELDDSALYLCASSFGLAGGAGELFFGEGSRLTVL.

The chain is built from TRBV6-2 or TRBV6-3 and TRBJ2-3; 7 bases align to TRBD2. Germline loops: CDR1 MNHEY, CDR2 SVGEGT. This CDR3 has 19 residues. V shed 7 bases and J 4 bases; nucleotides not matched to a gene: 23. Written as DNA, the CDR3 is TGTGCCAGCAAAAACCCGGGACTGGGAGGGCCAAATAGCGCAGATACGCAGTATTTT. This encodes CASKNPGLGGPNSADTQYF.

This clonotype was counted many times. The J gene is TRBJ2-7, the V gene TRBV10-3, with 9 bases lining up with TRBD2. There are 15 residues in the CDR3. J was trimmed by 3 bases and V by 4 bases; bases with no gene match: 7. Germline assignment: CDR1 ENHRY and CDR2 SYGVKD. DNA for the CDR3: TGTGCCATCAGTGCGACTAGCGGAGGGCACTACGAGCAGTACTTC. This translates into CAISATSGGHYEQYF.

The chain couples TRBV30 to TRBJ2-1; no clear D. The germline gives CDR1 GTSNPN, CDR2 SVGIG (reference sequence). Trimming pared 5 bases from V and 0 bases from J, leaving 11 bases between. There are 14 residues in the CDR3. The CDR3 nucleotides are TGTGCCTGGCCGGACCAGCGCTCCTACAATGAGCAGTTCTTC. It encodes CAWPDQRSYNEQFF.

This clonotype has ten or more counts. The V gene is TRBV9, the J gene TRBJ2-5, with unresolved D. CDR3 length equals 13 residues. Looked up from germline, CDR1 is SGDLS and CDR2 is YYNGEE. The V end lost 2 bases, the J end lost 0 bases, and 5 bases lay between the germline ends. CDR3 bases: TGTGCCAGCAGCGTGACAAACCAAGAGACCCAGTACTTC. Translation: CASSVTNQETQYF.

This clonotype was counted ten times or more. The chain is built from TRBV19 and TRBJ2-3, with D hard to call. Germline values: CDR1 LNHDA, CDR2 SQIVND (reference sequence). The CDR3 runs 16 residues. V dropped 1 base and J dropped 2 bases, with 13 bases sitting between them. CDR3 protein: CASSIGVTTYTDTQYF. The CDR3 DNA is TGTGCCAGTAGTATAGGGGTAACTACCTACACAGATACGCAGTATTTT.

This chain links TRBV6-5 with TRBJ1-1; tentative D call: TRBD1 (6 bases). Germline CDR1 MNHEY, CDR2 SVGAGI. CDR3 length: 11 residues. V was clipped by 6 bases and J by 9 bases, with 11 bases between them. CDR3 sequence: CASRQTGKAFF. The DNA for the CDR3 is TGTGCCAGCAGACAAACAGGGAAAGCTTTCTTT.

The chain carries TRBV29-1 and TRBJ1-2; the D gene is possibly TRBD1 (6 bases). CDR1 is SQVTM, CDR2 ANQGSEA, per germline. V shed 5 bases and J shed 1 base, with 8 bases lying between them. The CDR3 runs to 12 residues. CDR3 loop: CSVYRVNYGYTF. For the CDR3, the DNA is TGCAGCGTTTACAGGGTTAACTATGGCTACACCTTC.

The rearrangement joins TRBV9 to TRBJ2-1, with D hard to call. The V end was cut by 2 bases, the J end by 10 bases, with 16 bases between. CDR3 length: 14 residues. In germline, CDR1 is SGDLS, CDR2 YYNGEE. Here the CDR3 DNA reads TGTGCCAGCAGCGTCACTCCCGACCCTCTGGAGCAGTTCTTC. This translates into CASSVTPDPLEQFF.

This clonotype was detected many times. The gene calls are TRBV20-1 and TRBJ1-4; 7 bases align to TRBD1. The ends lost 5 bases at V and 0 bases at J; junction bases unmatched: 12. Per the germline V gene, CDR1 is DFQATT and CDR2 is SNEGSKA (reference sequence). The length of the CDR3 is 17 residues. CDR3 in DNA: TGCAGTGCTCGGGGCGGGACAGCCTTTACAACTAATGAAAAACTGTTTTTT. This sequence encodes CSARGGTAFTTNEKLFF.

This chain's CDR3 is CASSPEPPGANVLTF. For the CDR3, the DNA is TGTGCCAGCTCCCCCGAGCCCCCTGGGGCCAACGTCCTGACTTTC. The chain carries TRBV7-8 and TRBJ2-6, with D uncertain. CDR1 is SGHVS and CDR2 is FQNEAQ in the germline V gene. V lost 8 bases to trimming and J lost 2 bases, with 13 bases between them. CDR3 length: 15 residues.

There are a few counts of this clonotype. The chain links TRBV29-1 to TRBJ2-1; D is undetermined. The CDR3 covers 13 residues. Germline values: CDR1 SQVTM, CDR2 ANQGSEA. V lost 5 bases to trimming and J lost 0 bases, with 8 bases between them. CDR3 amino acids: CSVRATSYNEQFF. The CDR3, as DNA: TGCAGCGTTCGCGCGACCTCCTACAATGAGCAGTTCTTC.